Sequencing of this T cell receptor beta chain was carried out in a study of sequential checkpoint blockade in melanoma. The CDR3 length is 13 residues. Germline CDR1 is SGHAT and CDR2 is FQNNGV. V lost 3 bases to trimming and J lost 1 base, with 6 bases between them. Treatment defined: randomized to nivolumab then ipilimumab (arm A) or the reverse (arm B). The repertoire was sequenced with immunoSEQ multiplex PCR; TCRdb's copy has only in-frame clones and lacks some. The sample contains around 19,000 clones, 60% to 80% of which appear only once. The sequence derives from a human donor with melanoma. The sequences come from CD8+ T cells sorted from blood (inferred from file names), collected from a patient given nivolumab and ipilimumab in sequence. The chain employs TRBV11-2 and TRBJ2-5; D gene uncertain. CDR3 amino acids: CASSFSIQETQYF. For the CDR3, the DNA is TGTGCCAGCAGCTTTAGTATCCAAGAGACCCAGTACTTC. The full variable domain, completed using reference TRBV11-2 and TRBJ2-5, is EAGVAQSPRYKIIEKRQSVAFWCNPISGHATLYWYQQILGQGPKLLIQFQNNGVVDDSQLPKDRFSAERLKGVDSTLKIQPAKLEDSAVYLCASSFSIQETQYFGPGTRLLVL.